One and the same sample provided the 27 T cell receptor beta chains below, sequenced in a study of CD8+CD57+ T cells in acquired aplastic anemia. Profiling that covered TCR beta VDJ and CDR3 relied on genomic DNA as its template. TCRdb recomputed calls from the reads with MiXCR, one row per CDR3 protein. Seen here are approximately 130,000 distinct CDR3 sequences, about 40% observed once, and the top ten hold 2.6%. The patients chosen for sequencing had shown expansion of CD8+CD57+ cells (detected by flow cytometry). Specimen: sorted CD4+, CD8+, or CD8+CD57+ T cells (not recorded which) from PBMCs. The receptor set was obtained from a human donor with aplastic anemia.

This clonotype was seen ten or more times. The chain uses TRBV19 and TRBJ1-1; the D gene is possibly TRBD1 (5 bases). Germline-derived CDR1 and CDR2 are LNHDA and SQIVND (reference sequence). V dropped 5 bases and J dropped 0 bases, with 16 bases sitting between them. This CDR3 contains 16 residues. CDR3: CASSDRRGLMNTEAFF. CDR3 DNA: TGTGCCAGTAGTGATCGGAGGGGACTGATGAACACTGAAGCTTTCTTT.

This clonotype has a count of ten or more. The chain is built from TRBV5-6 and TRBJ2-3; D is perhaps TRBD1 or TRBD2 (5 bases each). The CDR3 extends over 16 amino acids. Germline V gene lookup returns CDR1 SGHDT and CDR2 YYEEEE. Trimming took off 3 bases at V and 2 bases at J, with 16 bases between the two ends. The CDR3 region is CASSSGTKLNTDTQYF. The CDR3 nucleotides read TGTGCCAGCAGCTCTGGGACGAAACTTAACACAGATACGCAGTATTTT.

The sample holds a few counts of this clonotype. This chain uses TRBV12-3 or TRBV12-4 with TRBJ2-1, with TRBD1 identical over 8 bases. CDR3 size: 17 residues. J was trimmed by 3 bases and V by 2 bases; bases with no gene match: 9. Written as DNA, the CDR3 is TGTGCCAGCAGTTTATATCAGACAGGGGCAAACTACAATGAGCAGTTCTTC. This codes for CASSLYQTGANYNEQFF.

This clonotype is categorized as medium-sized. The chain has TRBV15 and TRBJ1-2; unclear D gene. This CDR3 has 14 amino acids. CDR1 is LNHNV, CDR2 YYDKDF, per germline (reference sequence). The V end was cut by 1 base, the J end by 4 bases, with 10 bases between. The CDR3, as DNA: TGTGCCACCAGCAGAGTGGAGAAAGGCTATGGCTACACCTTC. Its translation is CATSRVEKGYGYTF.

Ten or more counts support this clonotype. J is TRBJ1-6 and V is TRBV9, with D possibly matching TRBD1 (6 bases). The CDR3 spans 13 residues. Trimming took 8 bases from V and 7 from J, leaving 13 bases between them. Germline V CDR1 and CDR2: SGDLS, YYNGEE. CDR3 nucleotides: TGTGCCAGTAACCCTGGACAGAATTCACCCCTCCACTTT. Encoded protein: CASNPGQNSPLHF. The full variable domain, its missing parts supplied by reference TRBV9 and TRBJ1-6, is DSGVTQTPKHLITATGQRVTLRCSPRSGDLSVYWYQQSLDQGLQFLIQYYNGEERAKGNILERFSAQQFPDLHSELNLSSLELGDSALYFCASNPGQNSPLHFGNGTRLTVT.

This clonotype appeared many times. A much more abundant neighbour one base away suggests this may be a read error. V usage is TRBV11-3 and J usage is TRBJ2-5; no reliable D call. V gave up 0 bases and J gave up 5 bases, with 4 bases separating them. Per germline, CDR1 SGHNT and CDR2 YENEEA. The CDR3 totals 12 residues. The CDR3 here is CASSLDGETQYF. CDR3 sequence (DNA): TGTGCCAGCAGCTTAGACGGGGAGACCCAGTACTTC.

This clonotype was seen many times. The gene calls are TRBV24-1 and TRBJ2-7; D is uncertain. Germline CDR1 and CDR2: KGHDR and SFDVKD. V dropped 0 bases and J dropped 0 bases, with 20 bases sitting between them. CDR3 size: 19 residues. Here the CDR3 DNA reads TGTGCCACCAGTGATTTGCCCGGCCTTTATATCCTAAGCTCCTACGAGCAGTACGTC. It is translated as CATSDLPGLYILSSYEQYV.

V usage is TRBV10-2 and J usage is TRBJ1-2; no reliable D call. The CDR3 runs to 14 residues. CDR1 is WSHSY and CDR2 is SAAADI in the germline V gene. V was clipped by 0 bases and J by 5 bases, with 10 bases between them. The CDR3 sequence: CASSESIRGYGYTF. In DNA form, the CDR3 reads TGCGCCAGCAGTGAGTCTATCAGAGGATATGGCTACACCTTC.

The chain employs TRBV15 and TRBJ2-7, with a weak D call TRBD1 (6 bases). The germline gives CDR1 LNHNV, CDR2 YYDKDF (reference sequence). V lost 4 bases and J 4 bases, leaving 11 bases between the germline ends. CDR3 length equals 13 residues. CDR3 sequence (DNA): TGTGCCACCAGCACTTCGGGGACATACGAGCAGTACTTC. It translates to CATSTSGTYEQYF.

Ten or more counts support this clonotype. The chain is built from TRBV5-1 and TRBJ2-1; 11 nucleotides match TRBD2. V was clipped by 0 bases and J by 5 bases; unmatched bases: 4. Germline lookup yields CDR1 SGHRS and CDR2 YFSETQ. The CDR3 consists of 16 residues. CDR3 in DNA: TGCGCCAGCAGCTTGGGGGGGACTAGCGGCAACAATGAGCAGTTCTTC. The encoded protein is CASSLGGTSGNNEQFF.

In this sample, this clonotype turned up a few times. The chain combines TRBV19 with TRBJ1-1; the D is unclear. Germline lookup yields CDR1 LNHDA and CDR2 SQIVND (reference sequence). This CDR3 has 12 amino acids. V lost 6 bases to trimming and J lost 1 base, with 6 bases between them. CDR3 amino acids: CASSITNTEAFF. The CDR3 DNA follows: TGTGCCAGTAGCATCACGAACACTGAAGCTTTCTTT.

J is TRBJ1-1 and V is TRBV25-1; D unclear. The CDR3 consists of 13 residues. V was clipped by 6 bases and J by 0 bases, with 8 bases between them. Germline V gene lookup returns CDR1 MGHDK and CDR2 SYGVNS. CDR3 region: CASRDGVNTEAFF. CDR3 bases: TGTGCCAGCAGGGACGGAGTGAACACTGAAGCTTTCTTT. The full variable domain, in which reference TRBV25-1 and TRBJ1-1 provide the parts outside the CDR3, is EADIYQTPRYLVIGTGKKITLECSQTMGHDKMYWYQQDPGMELHLIHYSYGVNSTEKGDLSSESTVSRIRTEHFPLTLESARPSHTSQYLCASRDGVNTEAFFGQGTRLTVV.

Comments on this clonotype: A read error is likely, as this CDR3 ends without the conserved phenylalanine or tryptophan. This sequence joins TRBV20-1 and TRBJ2-3; 11 nucleotides match TRBD2. This CDR3 comprises 17 residues. J gave up 2 bases and V 6 bases, and 13 bases lay outside the gene matches. CDR1 is DFQATT, CDR2 SNEGSKA, per germline (reference sequence). CDR3 DNA: TGCAGTGCCGAGCCGGCACTAGCGGGGGCGAACACAGATACGCAGTATCTT. It translates to CSAEPALAGANTDTQYL.

This clonotype has at least ten counts. The chain combines TRBV9 with TRBJ2-7; TRBD2 is a possible D gene (6 bases). This CDR3 contains 15 residues. The germline V gene has CDR1 SGDLS and CDR2 YYNGEE. Trimming took off 3 bases at V and 0 bases at J, with 13 bases between the two ends. CDR3 in amino acids: CASSARDSSSYEQYF. The CDR3 nucleotides read TGTGCCAGCAGCGCCCGGGACTCTAGCTCCTACGAGCAGTACTTC.

This clonotype was observed a few times. This chain links TRBV2 with TRBJ2-7; D gene uncertain. There are 12 residues in the CDR3. V dropped 3 bases and J dropped 1 base, with 4 bases sitting between them. Germline CDR1 reads SNHLY; CDR2 reads FYNNEI. CDR3 in DNA: TGTGCCAGCAGTGAGTCGTCCTACGAGCAGTACTTC. It specifies CASSESSYEQYF. The full variable domain, rest sourced from reference TRBV2 and TRBJ2-7, is EPEVTQTPSHQVTQMGQEVILRCVPISNHLYFYWYRQILGQKVEFLVSFYNNEISEKSEIFDDQFSVERPDGSNFTLKIRSTKLEDSAMYFCASSESSYEQYFGPGTRLTVT.

This clonotype appeared a few times. The chain employs TRBV6-2 or TRBV6-3 and TRBJ2-4, with 8 positions matching TRBD1. The V and J ends lost 10 bases and 1 base, in that order; junction bases with no gene match: 9. CDR3 length: 15 residues. The germline CDR1 and CDR2 sequences are MNHEY and SVGEGT. The CDR3 here is CAIGRQGMAKNIQYF. In DNA, the CDR3 is TGTGCCATCGGCCGACAGGGGATGGCCAAAAACATTCAGTACTTC.

This clonotype was counted ten times or more. This chain connects TRBV19 to TRBJ1-5, with TRBD1 matching over 9 bases. The CDR3 extends over 19 amino acids. Trimming took 3 bases from V and 2 from J; bases not matched to a gene: 14. Germline CDR1 reads LNHDA; CDR2 reads SQIVND (reference sequence). CDR3 sequence: CASSIKGTGTRIGNQPQHF. DNA for the CDR3: TGTGCCAGTAGTATTAAGGGGACAGGGACAAGAATTGGCAATCAGCCCCAGCATTTT.

This clonotype was recorded many times. The chain combines TRBV20-1 with TRBJ2-4; D unresolved. V was pared by 3 bases and J by 6 bases, with 9 bases between. Germline V CDR1 and CDR2: DFQATT, SNEGSKA (reference sequence). CDR3 size: 12 residues. The CDR3 region is CSARIKGNIQYF. CDR3 DNA sequence: TGCAGTGCTAGGATTAAGGGAAACATTCAGTACTTC.

The V call is TRBV10-1, the J call TRBJ2-1; TRBD2 matches at 8 bases. CDR3 length equals 17 residues. The germline gives CDR1 WNHNN, CDR2 SYGVQD (reference sequence). V lost 2 bases to trimming and J lost 9 bases; unmatched junction nucleotides: 15. CDR3 protein: CASSENVVGRGSSEQFF. The CDR3 nucleotides are TGCGCCAGCAGTGAGAACGTTGTCGGGAGGGGGTCCAGTGAGCAGTTCTTC.

Many counts were recorded for this clonotype. The genes are TRBV9 and TRBJ2-2; 8 bases align to TRBD1. The CDR3 spans 14 residues. The germline gives CDR1 SGDLS, CDR2 YYNGEE. After removal of 5 bases from V and 5 bases from J, the junction contained 5 bases not matched to a gene. The CDR3 DNA reads as TGTGCCAGCAGGGACAGGGCGCAGACCGGGGAGCTGTTTTTT. This codes for CASRDRAQTGELFF.

Only one count was recorded for this clonotype. V is TRBV24-1 and J is TRBJ2-3, with a tentative D call TRBD1 (7 bases). The germline V gene has CDR1 KGHDR and CDR2 SFDVKD. V gave up 3 bases and J gave up 8 bases, with 26 bases separating them. The CDR3 runs 18 residues. CDR3 bases: TGTGCCACCAGTGATACTGCTTCCGGGACAGCCATGGGGGGTACGCAGTATTTT. This sequence encodes CATSDTASGTAMGGTQYF.

This clonotype occurred many times. V is TRBV20-1 and J is TRBJ2-1; D is unclear. The ends were cut back, 0 bases at V and 7 bases at J, with 13 bases in the middle. The CDR3 covers 14 residues. From germline, CDR1 is DFQATT and CDR2 SNEGSKA (reference sequence). DNA of the CDR3: TGCAGTGCTAGAGAACCAGCCCTGGGGAATGAGCAGTTCTTC. Encoded protein: CSAREPALGNEQFF.

This clonotype is a singleton in its sample. This chain connects TRBV10-1 to TRBJ2-7; TRBD2 matches 11 bases. The CDR3 covers 14 residues. Germline trimming cut 6 bases from V and 2 bases from J; bases unmatched to any gene: 3. CDR1 and CDR2 (germline): WNHNN, SYGVQD (reference sequence). CDR3 residues: CASSRLAGPYEQYF. The CDR3 nucleotides are TGCGCCAGCAGCCGACTAGCGGGACCCTACGAGCAGTACTTC.

V usage is TRBV29-1 and J usage is TRBJ1-3; 8 bases are a match to TRBD1. The CDR3 spans 16 residues. CDR1 is SQVTM, CDR2 ANQGSEA, per germline. V gave up 7 bases and J gave up 4 bases; unmatched junction bases: 15. The CDR3 here is CSADNNDRGSGNTIYF. The CDR3 bases are TGCAGCGCCGATAACAACGACAGGGGATCGGGAAACACCATATATTTT.

This clonotype was picked up many times. V usage is TRBV20-1 and J usage is TRBJ2-1; 8 bases map to TRBD2. The CDR3 loop spans 15 amino acids. CDR1 is DFQATT, CDR2 SNEGSKA, per germline (reference sequence). Trimming removed 5 bases from V and 9 bases from J; junction bases left unmatched: 15. CDR3 in amino acids: CSAARAGAGRGEQFF. The CDR3, as DNA: TGCAGTGCTGCCAGAGCGGGGGCTGGGAGGGGTGAGCAGTTCTTC.

This clonotype appeared many times. The CDR3 nucleotides read TGTGCCAGCAGTTGGGGGTACGAGCAGTACTTC. Translating gives CASSWGYEQYF. The chain combines TRBV28 with TRBJ2-7; the D call may be TRBD1 or TRBD2 (5 bases each). V was shortened by 4 bases and J by 4 bases, with 5 bases between the two germline ends. This CDR3 is built from 11 residues. The V gene's germline CDR1 is MDHEN and CDR2 SYDVKM. Based on the CDR3 plus reference TRBV28 and TRBJ2-7, the full variable domain is DVKVTQSSRYLVKRTGEKVFLECVQDMDHENMFWYRQDPGLGLRLIYFSYDVKMKEKGDIPEGYSVSREKKERFSLILESASTNQTSMYLCASSWGYEQYFGPGTRLTVT.

This clonotype showed up many times. The J gene is TRBJ1-1, the V gene TRBV2; D is unclear. Germline lookup yields CDR1 SNHLY and CDR2 FYNNEI. The germline V and J ends were trimmed by 7 bases and 1 base, with 10 bases remaining between them. CDR3 length: 13 amino acids. The CDR3 loop reads CASTSQKNTEAFF. The CDR3 coding sequence is TGTGCCAGCACCTCACAAAAGAACACTGAAGCTTTCTTT. Full variable domain (rest looked up from reference TRBV2 and TRBJ1-1): EPEVTQTPSHQVTQMGQEVILRCVPISNHLYFYWYRQILGQKVEFLVSFYNNEISEKSEIFDDQFSVERPDGSNFTLKIRSTKLEDSAMYFCASTSQKNTEAFFGQGTRLTVV.